These 24 T cell receptor beta chains share one sample of origin, sequenced in a study of T cell repertoires in cytomegalovirus infection. Antigens of these TCRs are unknown. Via MiXCR, TCRdb re-called the reads, giving one row per CDR3 protein. The table records 80,000 to 90,000 distinct CDR3 sequences, around half of them present only once. The input for sequencing was CD8+ T cells from cultured PBMCs, taken from culture after CMV antigen stimulation. The source is a human donor in good health (CMV status not recorded). Some clones in this sample may be carry-over from other donors' samples.

The chain joins TRBV2 to TRBJ2-7, with 9 positions matching TRBD1. The CDR3 has 16 residues. The V gene's germline CDR1 is SNHLY and CDR2 FYNNEI. V shed 5 bases and J 7 bases; nucleotides not matched to a gene: 15. The CDR3 DNA reads as TGTGCCAGCAGTCCAAAACCCGGGACAGGGATTTGGGAGCAGTACTTC. Its translation is CASSPKPGTGIWEQYF.

V and J are TRBV5-3 and TRBJ2-7; D might be TRBD1 or TRBD2, each matching 5 bases. TRBV5-3 is classed as an ORF, of uncertain function. V lost 8 bases to trimming and J lost 4 bases, with 22 bases between them. This CDR3 comprises 15 residues. The CDR3 sequence is CASSPRGTGIYEQYF. In DNA, the CDR3 is TGTGCCAGCAGCCCCCGGGGTACAGGAATTTACGAGCAGTACTTC.

This clonotype has more than one count but fewer than ten. The chain recombines TRBV7-9 with TRBJ2-5; D is ambiguous. This CDR3 has 16 residues. CDR1 is SEHNR, CDR2 FQNEAQ, per germline (reference sequence). V lost 5 bases and J lost 10, with 26 bases in between. CDR3 coding DNA: TGTGCCAGCAGCCGGACCTTGCAGACGGAGAAGAGAGACCAGTACTTC. Translating it yields CASSRTLQTEKRDQYF.

This clonotype was observed many times. The rearrangement uses TRBV7-2 and TRBJ1-6; no reliable D call. Per germline, CDR1 SGHTA and CDR2 FQGNSA. V was cut by 2 bases and J by 5 bases, with 7 bases left in between. The CDR3 extends over 14 amino acids. CDR3 loop: CASSLKLNNSPLHF. Written as DNA, the CDR3 is TGTGCCAGCAGCTTAAAACTGAATAATTCACCCCTCCACTTT.

V usage is TRBV2 and J usage is TRBJ2-2; D unresolved. This CDR3 is built from 11 residues. Between the trimmed V and J ends, which lost 7 bases and 7 bases, there was a span of 7 bases. Germline loops: CDR1 SNHLY, CDR2 FYNNEI. CDR3 sequence: CASKGIGELFF. Here the CDR3 DNA reads TGTGCCAGCAAGGGAATCGGGGAGCTGTTTTTT.

The rearrangement uses TRBV6-4 and TRBJ2-3, with D possibly TRBD2 on 5 matching bases. V gave up 0 bases and J gave up 5 bases, with 12 bases separating them. The CDR3 runs 15 residues. Germline loops: CDR1 MRHNA, CDR2 SNTAGT. The CDR3 DNA sequence: TGTGCCAGCAGTGACTCTCCGGGTGAGGGAGATACGCAGTATTTT. Protein: CASSDSPGEGDTQYF.

Regarding this clonotype: The CDR3 does not close with the conserved phenylalanine or tryptophan, likely indicating a read error. J is TRBJ2-7 and V is TRBV29-1; D call uncertain. Germline values: CDR1 SQVTM, CDR2 ANQGSEA. The CDR3 has 12 residues. Trimming removed 4 bases from V and 0 bases from J, with 7 bases in between. The DNA for the CDR3 is TGCAGCGTTGCCGTTAGCTCCTACGAGCAGTACTTA. Encoded protein: CSVAVSSYEQYL.

The chain couples TRBV28 to TRBJ2-2; 10 nucleotides match TRBD2. Trimming cost V 3 bases and J 4 bases; bases outside gene matches: 8. This CDR3 has 17 amino acids. From germline, CDR1 is MDHEN and CDR2 SYDVKM. CDR3 sequence reads: CASSFGTSDPSTGELFF. The CDR3 nucleotides read TGTGCCAGCAGTTTCGGGACTAGCGATCCAAGCACCGGGGAGCTGTTTTTT.

This clonotype was counted ten times or more. The chain carries TRBV24-1 and TRBJ2-3; TRBD2 aligns across 7 bases. CDR1 KGHDR and CDR2 SFDVKD come from the germline V gene. This CDR3 has 14 amino acids. V dropped 9 bases and J dropped 2; count of bases not matched to a gene: 7. Here the CDR3 reads CATGGTTATDTQYF. In DNA, the CDR3 is TGTGCCACCGGCGGGACTACTGCCACAGATACGCAGTATTTT.

This clonotype was found a few times. The V gene is TRBV7-6, the J gene TRBJ2-1; unclear D gene. The CDR3 length is 13 residues. V gave up 4 bases and J gave up 0 bases, with 4 bases separating them. The germline V gene has CDR1 SGHVS and CDR2 FNYEAQ. The CDR3 here is CASSYRSYNEQFF. In DNA, the CDR3 is TGTGCCAGCAGCTATCGCTCCTACAATGAGCAGTTCTTC.

CDR3 residues: CASSLAVGGAYTQYF. The CDR3 nucleotides are TGTGCCAGCAGCTTAGCAGTAGGAGGGGCCTATACGCAGTATTTT. The V call is TRBV7-9, the J call TRBJ2-3, with D maybe TRBD2 (6 bases). V was trimmed by 0 bases and J by 7 bases, leaving 14 bases between them. The CDR3 is 15 amino acids. CDR1 and CDR2 from the germline V gene are SEHNR and FQNEAQ (reference sequence). Looking up the rest from reference TRBV7-9 and TRBJ2-3 gives the full variable domain: DTGVSQNPRHKITKRGQNVTFRCDPISEHNRLYWYRQTLGQGPEFLTYFQNEAQLEKSRLLSDRFSAERPKGSFSTLEIQRTEQGDSAMYLCASSLAVGGAYTQYFGPGTRLTVL.

This clonotype is a singleton in its sample. The chain has TRBV11-2 and TRBJ2-2; D gene uncertain. Germline assignment: CDR1 SGHAT and CDR2 FQNNGV. This CDR3 is built from 12 residues. V dropped 7 bases and J dropped 6 bases, with 9 bases sitting between them. For the CDR3, the DNA is TGTGCCAGCAAGGAATTCGCCGGGGAGCTGTTTTTT. It encodes CASKEFAGELFF.

This chain links TRBV19 with TRBJ1-2, with no clear D. The CDR3 has 16 residues. In germline, CDR1 is LNHDA, CDR2 SQIVND (reference sequence). The V end was cut by 6 bases, the J end by 1 base, with 18 bases between. As DNA, the CDR3 is TGTGCCAGTAGCCAATTTAGGACGGGAGTTAACTATGGCTACACCTTC. It yields the protein CASSQFRTGVNYGYTF.

For the CDR3, the DNA is TGTGCCAGCAGCGTAGATAGCAGGGGGGAGTATGAGCAGTTCTTC. Amino acids: CASSVDSRGEYEQFF. The chain employs TRBV9 and TRBJ2-1, with a tentative D call TRBD1 (7 bases). The CDR3 runs 15 residues. Trimming cost V 0 bases and J 8 bases, with 15 bases left between them. Germline CDR1 is SGDLS and CDR2 is YYNGEE.

V and J are TRBV27 and TRBJ2-1, with D possibly matching TRBD1 (6 bases). This CDR3 has 15 residues. The germline V gene has CDR1 MNHEY and CDR2 SMNVEV (reference sequence). Trimming stripped 4 bases from V and 4 bases from J, with 14 bases between. CDR3 in DNA: TGTGCCAGCAGTTACCCGGGACAAAAGTACAATGAGCAGTTCTTC. Amino acids: CASSYPGQKYNEQFF.

This chain uses TRBV7-6 with TRBJ2-1, with D possibly being TRBD1 or TRBD2 (5 bases each). Trimming took off 7 bases at V and 4 bases at J, with 14 bases between the two ends. The germline V gene has CDR1 SGHVS and CDR2 FNYEAQ. There are 14 residues in the CDR3. The CDR3 coding sequence is TGTGCCAGCATTCGGGACCCCGATTACAATGAGCAGTTCTTC. This encodes CASIRDPDYNEQFF.

This clonotype showed up just a few times. V gene TRBV7-9 combines with J gene TRBJ2-1; D is possibly TRBD2 (6 bases). Trimming stripped 5 bases from V and 6 bases from J, with 11 bases between. The CDR3 loop spans 13 amino acids. Germline-derived CDR1 and CDR2 are SEHNR and FQNEAQ (reference sequence). CDR3 DNA sequence: TGTGCCAGCAGCCCCCTGGGGGGCAATGAGCAGTTCTTC. Translated: CASSPLGGNEQFF.

This clonotype was seen more than once but under ten times. The chain links TRBV28 to TRBJ2-3, with TRBD2 matching 10 bases. V gave up 5 bases and J gave up 1 base; unmatched junction bases: 18. Germline CDR1 MDHEN, CDR2 SYDVKM. The CDR3 covers 20 residues. The CDR3 sequence is CASSPGGAGGQSKGTDTQYF. The CDR3 nucleotides are TGTGCCAGCAGTCCCGGGGGAGCGGGAGGGCAGTCGAAAGGCACAGATACGCAGTATTTT.

This clonotype came up once. The CDR3 loop is CASSLQGALSYEQYF. The CDR3 DNA reads TGCGCCAGCAGCTTGCAGGGGGCCCTCTCCTACGAGCAGTACTTC. V is TRBV5-1 and J is TRBJ2-7, with TRBD1 identical over 8 bases. V was pared by 1 base and J by 0 bases, with 3 bases of the junction left unmatched. The CDR3 spans 15 residues. CDR1 and CDR2 (germline): SGHRS, YFSETQ.

V gene TRBV5-1 combines with J gene TRBJ2-7, with a possible D match to TRBD1 (6 bases). The germline V gene has CDR1 SGHRS and CDR2 YFSETQ. Trimming stripped 0 bases from V and 6 bases from J, with 13 bases between. CDR3 size: 14 residues. The CDR3 here is CASSLVGGASEQYF. CDR3 coding DNA: TGCGCCAGCAGCTTGGTTGGGGGCGCGTCCGAGCAGTACTTC.

This clonotype was found many times. The chain joins TRBV7-6 to TRBJ2-7, with D possibly being TRBD2 (5 bases). The V end was cut by 5 bases, the J end by 2 bases, with 19 bases between. The CDR3 totals 16 residues. Germline lookup yields CDR1 SGHVS and CDR2 FNYEAQ. The CDR3: CASSPGRGRRTYEQYF. The CDR3, as DNA: TGTGCCAGCAGCCCCGGCCGAGGGCGGAGGACCTACGAGCAGTACTTC.

The V gene is TRBV7-8, the J gene TRBJ2-1, with TRBD2 identical over 10 bases. Germline CDR1 is SGHVS and CDR2 is FQNEAQ. The CDR3 is 16 residues long. V trimming: 2 bases; J trimming: 4 bases; junction bases outside the gene matches: 5. CDR3 in DNA: TGTGCCAGCAGCTTACGAGCGGGAGGGCCTTACAATGAGCAGTTCTTC. Amino acid sequence: CASSLRAGGPYNEQFF.

Only one count was recorded for this clonotype. The rearrangement uses TRBV10-3 and TRBJ2-1; 9 bases map to TRBD1. This CDR3 is built from 15 residues. V gave up 6 bases and J gave up 4 bases; unmatched junction bases: 7. Germline CDR1 ENHRY, CDR2 SYGVKD. The CDR3, as DNA: TGTGCCATCAGAGGGGGACAGGGAGAATACAATGAGCAGTTCTTC. This gives the protein CAIRGGQGEYNEQFF.

This clonotype came up a few times. The chain couples TRBV6-1 to TRBJ2-1; TRBD1 is a possible D gene (5 bases). From germline, CDR1 is MNHNS and CDR2 SASEGT. Trimming stripped 0 bases from V and 1 base from J, with 10 bases between. The CDR3 is 16 residues long. The CDR3 is CASSEAGQLSYNEQFF. Here the CDR3 DNA reads TGTGCCAGCAGTGAAGCGGGGCAGCTATCCTACAATGAGCAGTTCTTC.